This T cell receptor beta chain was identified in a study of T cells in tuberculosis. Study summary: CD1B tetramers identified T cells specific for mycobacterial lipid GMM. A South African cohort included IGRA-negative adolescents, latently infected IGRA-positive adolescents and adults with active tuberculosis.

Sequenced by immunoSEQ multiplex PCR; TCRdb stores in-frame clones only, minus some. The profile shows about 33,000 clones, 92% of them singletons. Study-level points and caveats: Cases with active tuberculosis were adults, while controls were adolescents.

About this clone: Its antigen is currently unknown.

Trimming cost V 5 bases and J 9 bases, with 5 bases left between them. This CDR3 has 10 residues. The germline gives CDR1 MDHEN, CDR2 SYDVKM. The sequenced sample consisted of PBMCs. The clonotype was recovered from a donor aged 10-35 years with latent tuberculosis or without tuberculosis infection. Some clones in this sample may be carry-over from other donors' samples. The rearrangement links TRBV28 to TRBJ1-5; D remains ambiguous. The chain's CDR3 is CASSRWPQHF. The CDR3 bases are TGTGCCAGCAGTCGGTGGCCCCAGCATTTT.